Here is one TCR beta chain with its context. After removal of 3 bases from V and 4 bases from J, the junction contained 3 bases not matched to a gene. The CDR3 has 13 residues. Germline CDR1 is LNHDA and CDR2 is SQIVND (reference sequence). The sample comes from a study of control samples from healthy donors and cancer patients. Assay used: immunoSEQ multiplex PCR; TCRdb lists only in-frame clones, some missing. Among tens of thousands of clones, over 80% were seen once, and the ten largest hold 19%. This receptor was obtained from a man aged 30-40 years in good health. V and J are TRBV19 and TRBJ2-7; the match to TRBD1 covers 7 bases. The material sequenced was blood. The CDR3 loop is CASSITGEYEQYF. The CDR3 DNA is TGTGCCAGTAGTATTACAGGGGAATACGAGCAGTACTTC.